Below, 10 T cell receptor beta chains from the same sample are listed, as sequenced in a study of T cells expressing NK-cell markers. TCRdb reprocessed the 5' RACE reads and reports one entry per CDR3 protein, with no DNA. The sample holds about 390,000 distinct CDR3 sequences. The sequenced material came from blood T cells: a sorted CD56 or NKG2C T cell subset, CD4+ or CD8+ T cells, or bulk PBMC T cells (not recorded which). The receptors were gathered from a woman in her forties or fifties in good health.

J is TRBJ1-1 and V is TRBV13. CDR3 length equals 18 residues. CDR1 is PRHDT, CDR2 FYEKMQ, per germline (reference sequence). CDR3 loop: CASSLFYLGSGEDTEAFF.

The chain uses TRBV6-1 and TRBJ2-4; TCRdb returns TRBD1, unconfirmable since there is no DNA. The CDR3 is made up of 12 amino acids. Germline-derived CDR1 and CDR2 are MNHNS and SASEGT. This chain's CDR3 is CASRGGADIQYF.

The chain uses TRBV24-1 and TRBJ2-1. Germline assignment: CDR1 KGHDR and CDR2 SFDVKD. CDR3 length: 15 amino acids. This CDR3 is CATSMTISSYNEQFF.

V usage is TRBV5-1 and J usage is TRBJ2-2; the TRBD2 assignment by TCRdb is unverifiable without DNA. This CDR3 has 16 residues. Germline V CDR1 and CDR2: SGHRS, YFSETQ. Here the CDR3 reads CASTVGVSGSEWELFF.

This rearrangement joins TRBV12-3 or TRBV12-4 to TRBJ1-1. The CDR3 runs to 14 residues. CDR3 protein: CASSSLELNTEAFF.

The chain recombines TRBV29-1 with TRBJ2-1; TCRdb indicates TRBD1, and absent DNA this call remains unverified. The CDR3 has 18 residues. Germline CDR1 and CDR2: SQVTM and ANQGSEA. The CDR3 loop is CSVEGIDSTGIGGGEQFF.

This chain's CDR3 is CASSQNPSGSGNEQFF. The chain has TRBV3-1 and TRBJ2-1; TCRdb selects TRBD2, and the lack of DNA leaves this call unchecked. The CDR3 has 16 residues. CDR1 and CDR2 (germline): LGHDT, YNNKEL (reference sequence).

The rearrangement uses TRBV29-1 and TRBJ2-3; absent DNA, TCRdb's TRBD1 call cannot be checked. Germline CDR1 SQVTM, CDR2 ANQGSEA. CDR3 length: 13 residues. CDR3 loop: CSVRTGARDTQYF.

This chain joins TRBV24-1 and TRBJ2-3; TCRdb lists TRBD1, though no DNA is available to test this call. CDR3 length equals 15 residues. Germline assignment: CDR1 KGHDR and CDR2 SFDVKD. The CDR3 region is CATSDQGEVTDTQYF.

The chain couples TRBV12-3 or TRBV12-4 to TRBJ1-5; TCRdb calls TRBD1, which cannot be checked without DNA. The length of the CDR3 is 13 residues. CDR3 amino acids: CACRRDRNQPQHF.